The T cell receptor beta chain described here comes from a study of shared clonotypes between healthy human individuals. The authors split each subset's genomic DNA evenly across several immunoSEQ plates. Sequencing on ten immunoSEQ deep assay plates was performed for unsorted PBMC DNA. Clones were sequenced by immunoSEQ multiplex PCR, and TCRdb holds only the in-frame ones, with some missing. The table has more than 450,000 clones, more than 65% seen once. This clone was observed a handful of times. Its antigen is unknown. The sample contains more than one DNA sequence encoding this CDR3. Nashville, Tennessee was home to all donors, each a Caucasian adult. Germline CDR1 reads SGDLS; CDR2 reads YYNGEE. Between the trimmed V and J ends, which lost 0 bases and 0 bases, there was a span of 7 bases. CDR3 length: 14 amino acids. Findings of the study overall: Only blood was sampled; tissue repertoires likely differ.

This receptor was obtained from a woman in her 40s in good health. Some clones in this sample may be carry-over from other donors' samples. The chain couples TRBV9 to TRBJ2-7, with no clear D. The sequencing input was PBMCs. In nucleotides, the CDR3 is TGTGCCAGCAGCGTAGATCCTAGCTCCTACGAGCAGTACTTC. Protein: CASSVDPSSYEQYF.